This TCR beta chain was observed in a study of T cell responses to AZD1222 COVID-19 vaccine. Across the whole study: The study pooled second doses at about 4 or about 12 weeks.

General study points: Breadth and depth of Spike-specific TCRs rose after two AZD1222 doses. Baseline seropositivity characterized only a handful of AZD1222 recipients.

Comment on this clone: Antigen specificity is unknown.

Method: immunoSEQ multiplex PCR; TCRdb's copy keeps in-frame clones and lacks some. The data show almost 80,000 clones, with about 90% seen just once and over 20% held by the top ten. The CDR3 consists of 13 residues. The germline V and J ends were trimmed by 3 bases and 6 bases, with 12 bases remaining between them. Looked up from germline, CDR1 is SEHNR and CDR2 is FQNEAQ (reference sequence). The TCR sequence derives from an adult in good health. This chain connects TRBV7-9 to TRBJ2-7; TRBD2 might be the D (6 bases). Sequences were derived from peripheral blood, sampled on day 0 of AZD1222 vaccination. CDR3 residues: CASSFSGWGEQYF. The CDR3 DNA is TGTGCCAGCAGCTTTAGCGGCTGGGGCGAGCAGTACTTC. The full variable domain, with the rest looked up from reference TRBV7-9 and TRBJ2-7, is DTGVSQNPRHKITKRGQNVTFRCDPISEHNRLYWYRQTLGQGPEFLTYFQNEAQLEKSRLLSDRFSAERPKGSFSTLEIQRTEQGDSAMYLCASSFSGWGEQYFGPGTRLTVT.